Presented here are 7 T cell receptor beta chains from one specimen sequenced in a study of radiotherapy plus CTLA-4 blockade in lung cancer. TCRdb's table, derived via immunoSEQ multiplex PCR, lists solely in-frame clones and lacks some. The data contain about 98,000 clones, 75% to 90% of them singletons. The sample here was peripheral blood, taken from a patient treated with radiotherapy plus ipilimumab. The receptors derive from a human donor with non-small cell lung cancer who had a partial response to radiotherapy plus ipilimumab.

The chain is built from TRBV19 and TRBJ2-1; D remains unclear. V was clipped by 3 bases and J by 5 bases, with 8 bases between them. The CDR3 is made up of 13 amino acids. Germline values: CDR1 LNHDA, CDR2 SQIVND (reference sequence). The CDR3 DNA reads TGTGCCAGTAGTATGCAGATTAACAATGAGCAGTTCTTC. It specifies CASSMQINNEQFF.

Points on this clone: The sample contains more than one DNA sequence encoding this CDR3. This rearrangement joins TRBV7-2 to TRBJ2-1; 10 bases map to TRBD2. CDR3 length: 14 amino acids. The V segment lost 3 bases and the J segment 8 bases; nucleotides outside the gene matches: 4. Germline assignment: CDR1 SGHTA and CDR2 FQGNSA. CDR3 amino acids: CASSFPSGSDEQFF. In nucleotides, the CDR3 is TGTGCCAGCAGCTTTCCTAGCGGGAGCGATGAGCAGTTCTTC. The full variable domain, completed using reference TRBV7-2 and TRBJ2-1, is GAGVSQSPSNKVTEKGKDVELRCDPISGHTALYWYRQSLGQGLEFLIYFQGNSAPDKSGLPSDRFSAERTGGSVSTLTIQRTQQEDSAVYLCASSFPSGSDEQFFGPGTRLTVL.

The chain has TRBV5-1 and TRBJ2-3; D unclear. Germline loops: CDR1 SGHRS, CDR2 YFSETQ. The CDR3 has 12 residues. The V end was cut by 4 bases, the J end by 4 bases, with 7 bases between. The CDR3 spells CASSTEADTQYF. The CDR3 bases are TGCGCCAGCAGCACCGAGGCAGATACGCAGTATTTT.

The CDR3 DNA reads TGTGCCAGCGGTCTGGAGGAAGTGAACACTGAAGCTTTCTTT. This codes for CASGLEEVNTEAFF. This sequence joins TRBV28 and TRBJ1-1; unclear D gene. CDR3 size: 14 residues. Germline V CDR1 and CDR2: MDHEN, SYDVKM. The V gene lost 8 bases and the J gene lost 0 bases, with 13 bases spanning the gap.

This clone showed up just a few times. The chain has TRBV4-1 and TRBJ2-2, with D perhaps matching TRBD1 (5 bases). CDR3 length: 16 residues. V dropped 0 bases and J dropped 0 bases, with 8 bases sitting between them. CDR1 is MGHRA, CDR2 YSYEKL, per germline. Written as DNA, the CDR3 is TGCGCCAGCAGCCAAGAGGGGCTATCGAACACCGGGGAGCTGTTTTTT. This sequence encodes CASSQEGLSNTGELFF.

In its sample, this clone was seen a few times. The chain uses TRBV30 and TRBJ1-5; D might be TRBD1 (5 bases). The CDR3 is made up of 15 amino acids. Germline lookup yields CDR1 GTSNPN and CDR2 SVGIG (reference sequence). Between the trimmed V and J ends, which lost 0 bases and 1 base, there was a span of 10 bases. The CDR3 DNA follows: TGTGCCTGGAGTGTACAAGGGGTAAGCAATCAGCCCCAGCATTTT. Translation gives CAWSVQGVSNQPQHF.

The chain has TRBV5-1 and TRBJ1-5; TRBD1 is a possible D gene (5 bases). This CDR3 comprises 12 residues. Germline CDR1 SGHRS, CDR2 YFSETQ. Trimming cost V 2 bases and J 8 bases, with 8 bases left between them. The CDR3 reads CASSLTGEPQHF. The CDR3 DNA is TGCGCCAGCAGCTTAACAGGCGAGCCCCAGCATTTT.